This T cell receptor (beta chain) was obtained from a study of cytomegalovirus exposure and HLA in healthy donors. Study-level background: About 80 million unique TCR sequences came from HLA-typed donors in an early release.

Researchers ran the PCR with 60 Vbeta and 13 Jbeta primers. TCRdb's table, derived via immunoSEQ multiplex PCR, lists solely in-frame clones and lacks some. The data hold under 200,000 clones, with roughly 75% observed a single time. Trimming at V came to 4 bases and at J to 8 bases, leaving 7 bases not matched to a gene. This CDR3 comprises 12 residues. Germline loops: CDR1 GTSNPN, CDR2 SVGIG (reference sequence). Worth noting for this clone: Antigen specificity is unknown.

Study conclusions and caveats: Rare TCR sequences dominated, though some public TCRs recurred in many donors.

The TCR sequence derives from a female donor in good health and CMV-seronegative. The chain couples TRBV30 to TRBJ1-2, with 7 positions matching TRBD1. Sequences were obtained from PBMCs. CDR3 in amino acids: CAWTVGGRGYTF. CDR3 bases: TGTGCCTGGACCGTAGGGGGCCGGGGCTACACCTTC.